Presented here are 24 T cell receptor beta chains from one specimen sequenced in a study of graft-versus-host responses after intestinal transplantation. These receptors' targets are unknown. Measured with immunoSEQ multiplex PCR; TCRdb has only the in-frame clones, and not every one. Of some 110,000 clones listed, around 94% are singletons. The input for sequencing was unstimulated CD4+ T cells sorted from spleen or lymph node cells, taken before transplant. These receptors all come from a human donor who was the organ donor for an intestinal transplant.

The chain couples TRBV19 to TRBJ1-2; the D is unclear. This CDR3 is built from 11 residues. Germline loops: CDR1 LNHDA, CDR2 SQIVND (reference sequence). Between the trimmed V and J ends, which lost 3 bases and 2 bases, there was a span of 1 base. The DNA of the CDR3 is TGTGCCAGTAGTATCAACTATGGCTACACCTTC. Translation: CASSINYGYTF.

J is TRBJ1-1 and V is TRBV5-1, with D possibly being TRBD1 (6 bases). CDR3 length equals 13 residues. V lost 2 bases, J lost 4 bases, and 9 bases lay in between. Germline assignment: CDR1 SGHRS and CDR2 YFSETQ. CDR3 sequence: CASSLGGTTEAFF. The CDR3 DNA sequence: TGCGCCAGCAGCTTAGGGGGGACCACTGAAGCTTTCTTT.

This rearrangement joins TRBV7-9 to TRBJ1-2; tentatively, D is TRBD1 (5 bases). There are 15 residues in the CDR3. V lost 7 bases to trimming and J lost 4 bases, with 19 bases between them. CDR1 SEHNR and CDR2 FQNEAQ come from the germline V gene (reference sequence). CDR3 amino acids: CASTLFGGGGYGYTF. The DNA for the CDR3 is TGTGCCAGCACTTTATTCGGGGGAGGAGGCTATGGCTACACCTTC.

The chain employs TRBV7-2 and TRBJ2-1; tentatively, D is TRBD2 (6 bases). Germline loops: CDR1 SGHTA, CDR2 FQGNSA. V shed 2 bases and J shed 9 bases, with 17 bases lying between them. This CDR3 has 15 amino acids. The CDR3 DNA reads TGTGCCAGCAGCTTATCGGCCGGGAGTTGGAGTGAGCAGTTCTTC. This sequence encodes CASSLSAGSWSEQFF.

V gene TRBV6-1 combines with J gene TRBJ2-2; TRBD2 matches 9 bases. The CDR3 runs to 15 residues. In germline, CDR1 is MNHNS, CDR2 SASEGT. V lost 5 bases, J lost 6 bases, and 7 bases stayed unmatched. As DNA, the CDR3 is TGTGCCAGCAGTCGCGCTAGCGGGATTGCCGGGGAGCTGTTTTTT. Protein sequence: CASSRASGIAGELFF.

This CDR3 reads CASSSFEGSSTDTQYF. The CDR3, as DNA: TGTGCCAGCAGTTCCTTTGAGGGGTCTAGCACAGATACGCAGTATTTT. The chain uses TRBV28 and TRBJ2-3, with D perhaps matching TRBD1 or TRBD2 (5 bases each). This CDR3 region has 16 residues. CDR1 and CDR2 (germline): MDHEN, SYDVKM. Trimming pared 4 bases from V and 0 bases from J, leaving 14 bases between.

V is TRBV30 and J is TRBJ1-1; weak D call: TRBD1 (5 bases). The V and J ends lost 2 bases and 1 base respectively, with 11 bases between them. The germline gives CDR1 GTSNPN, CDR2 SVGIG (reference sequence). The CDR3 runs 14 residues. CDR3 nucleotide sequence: TGTGCCTGGAGTCCGGGACGGGAGAACACTGAAGCTTTCTTT. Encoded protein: CAWSPGRENTEAFF.

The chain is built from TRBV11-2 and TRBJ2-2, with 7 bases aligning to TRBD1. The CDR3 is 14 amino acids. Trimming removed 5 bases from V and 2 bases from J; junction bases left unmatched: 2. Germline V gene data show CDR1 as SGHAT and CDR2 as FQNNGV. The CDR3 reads CASSQGVNTGELFF. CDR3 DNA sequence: TGTGCCAGCAGCCAGGGGGTTAACACCGGGGAGCTGTTTTTT.

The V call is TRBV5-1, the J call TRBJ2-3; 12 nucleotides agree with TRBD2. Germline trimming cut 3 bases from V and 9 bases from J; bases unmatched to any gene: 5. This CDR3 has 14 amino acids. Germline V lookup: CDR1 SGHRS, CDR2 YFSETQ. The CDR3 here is CASSSTSGSGTQYF. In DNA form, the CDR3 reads TGCGCCAGCAGCTCGACTAGCGGGAGCGGCACGCAGTATTTT.

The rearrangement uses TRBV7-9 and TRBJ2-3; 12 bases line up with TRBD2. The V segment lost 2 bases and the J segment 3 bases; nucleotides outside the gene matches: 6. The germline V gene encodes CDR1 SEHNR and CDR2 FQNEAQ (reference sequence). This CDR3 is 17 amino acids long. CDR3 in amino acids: CASSLNLAGGPTDTQYF. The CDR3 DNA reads TGTGCCAGCAGCTTAAATCTAGCGGGAGGGCCGACAGATACGCAGTATTTT.

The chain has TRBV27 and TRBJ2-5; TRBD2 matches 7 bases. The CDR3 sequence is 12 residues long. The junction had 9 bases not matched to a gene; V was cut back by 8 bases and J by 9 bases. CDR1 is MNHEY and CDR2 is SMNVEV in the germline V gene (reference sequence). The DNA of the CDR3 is TGTGCCAGCGGGGAGCGGGGACCTTCCCAGTACTTC. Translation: CASGERGPSQYF.

CDR3: CASSLFIREVQETQYF. CDR3 bases: TGTGCCAGCAGCTTATTCATCCGGGAGGTTCAAGAGACCCAGTACTTC. V gene TRBV7-6 combines with J gene TRBJ2-5; 7 bases are shared with TRBD2. CDR1 SGHVS and CDR2 FNYEAQ come from the germline V gene. The CDR3 spans 16 residues. Trimming at V came to 2 bases and at J to 2 bases, leaving 8 bases not matched to a gene. The full variable domain, its missing parts supplied by reference TRBV7-6 and TRBJ2-5, is GAGVSQSPRYKVTKRGQDVALRCDPISGHVSLYWYRQALGQGPEFLTYFNYEAQQDKSGLPNDRFSAERPEGSISTLTIQRTEQRDSAMYRCASSLFIREVQETQYFGPGTRLLVL.

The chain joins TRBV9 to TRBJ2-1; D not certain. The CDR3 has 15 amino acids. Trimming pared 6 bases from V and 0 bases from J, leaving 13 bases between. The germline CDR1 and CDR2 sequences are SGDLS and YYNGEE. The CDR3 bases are TGTGCCAGCACCACGACCCCTAGCTCCTACAATGAGCAGTTCTTC. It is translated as CASTTTPSSYNEQFF.

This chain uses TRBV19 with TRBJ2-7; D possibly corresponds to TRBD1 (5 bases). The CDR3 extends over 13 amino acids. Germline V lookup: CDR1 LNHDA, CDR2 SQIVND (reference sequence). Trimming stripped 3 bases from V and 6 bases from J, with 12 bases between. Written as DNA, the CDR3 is TGTGCCAGTAGTATTGGGCAGGGTGGCGAGCAGTACTTC. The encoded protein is CASSIGQGGEQYF.

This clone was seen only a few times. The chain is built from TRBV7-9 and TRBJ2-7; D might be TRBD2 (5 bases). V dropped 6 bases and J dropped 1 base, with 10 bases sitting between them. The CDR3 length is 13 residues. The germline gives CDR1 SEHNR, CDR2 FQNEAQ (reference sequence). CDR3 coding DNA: TGTGCCAGCAGTGCGGACTCTTCCTACGAGCAGTACTTC. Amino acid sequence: CASSADSSYEQYF.

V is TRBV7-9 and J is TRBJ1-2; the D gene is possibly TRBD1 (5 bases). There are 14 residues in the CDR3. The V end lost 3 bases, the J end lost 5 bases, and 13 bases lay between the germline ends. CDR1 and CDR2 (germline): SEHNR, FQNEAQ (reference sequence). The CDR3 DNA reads TGTGCCAGCAGCTTCACGGGGGTTGGTTATGGCTACACCTTC. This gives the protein CASSFTGVGYGYTF.

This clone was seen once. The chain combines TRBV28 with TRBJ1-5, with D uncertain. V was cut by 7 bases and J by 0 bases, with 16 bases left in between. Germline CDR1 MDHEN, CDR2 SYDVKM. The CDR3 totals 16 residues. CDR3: CASKPLRADSNQPQHF. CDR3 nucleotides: TGTGCCAGCAAACCGCTTAGGGCGGATAGCAATCAGCCCCAGCATTTT. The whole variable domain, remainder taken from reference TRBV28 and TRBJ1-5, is DVKVTQSSRYLVKRTGEKVFLECVQDMDHENMFWYRQDPGLGLRLIYFSYDVKMKEKGDIPEGYSVSREKKERFSLILESASTNQTSMYLCASKPLRADSNQPQHFGDGTRLSIL.

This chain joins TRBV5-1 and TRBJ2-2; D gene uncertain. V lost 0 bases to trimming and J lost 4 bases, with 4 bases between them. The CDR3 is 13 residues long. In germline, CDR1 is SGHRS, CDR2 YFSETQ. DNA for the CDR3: TGCGCCAGCAGCTTGGCTAGCACCGGGGAGCTGTTTTTT. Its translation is CASSLASTGELFF.

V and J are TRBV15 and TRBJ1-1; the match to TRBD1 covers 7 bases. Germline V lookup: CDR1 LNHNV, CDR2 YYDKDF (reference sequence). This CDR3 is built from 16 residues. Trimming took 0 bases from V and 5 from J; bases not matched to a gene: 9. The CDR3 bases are TGTGCCACCAGCAGAGAAGTGAACAGGGGTTTAACTGAAGCTTTCTTT. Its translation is CATSREVNRGLTEAFF.

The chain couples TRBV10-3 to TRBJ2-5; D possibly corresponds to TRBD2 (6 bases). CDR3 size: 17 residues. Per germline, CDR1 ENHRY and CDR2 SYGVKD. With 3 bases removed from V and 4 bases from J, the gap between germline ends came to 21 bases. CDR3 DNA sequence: TGTGCCATCAGTGATTCTCCCGGGACTCAAAGGGGAGAGACCCAGTACTTC. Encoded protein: CAISDSPGTQRGETQYF.

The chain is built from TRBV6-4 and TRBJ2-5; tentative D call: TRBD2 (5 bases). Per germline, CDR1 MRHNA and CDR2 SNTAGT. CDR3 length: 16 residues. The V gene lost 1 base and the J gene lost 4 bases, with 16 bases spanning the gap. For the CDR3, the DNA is TGTGCCAGCAGTGACTACTTTCGGGGTTTAGGAGAGACCCAGTACTTC. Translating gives CASSDYFRGLGETQYF.

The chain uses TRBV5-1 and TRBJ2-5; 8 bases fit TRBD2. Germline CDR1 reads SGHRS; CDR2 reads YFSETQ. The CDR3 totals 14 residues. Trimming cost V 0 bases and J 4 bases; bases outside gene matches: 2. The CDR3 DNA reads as TGCGCCAGCAGCTTGGAAGCGGGAGTAGAGACCCAGTACTTC. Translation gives CASSLEAGVETQYF.

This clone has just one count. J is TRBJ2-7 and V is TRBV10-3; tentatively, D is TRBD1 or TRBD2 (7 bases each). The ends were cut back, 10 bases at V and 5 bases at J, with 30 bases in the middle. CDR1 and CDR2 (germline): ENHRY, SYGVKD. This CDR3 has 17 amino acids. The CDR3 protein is CATGGRPGTAPGDEQYF. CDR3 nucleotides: TGTGCCACGGGGGGAAGGCCAGGGACAGCCCCGGGGGACGAGCAGTACTTC.

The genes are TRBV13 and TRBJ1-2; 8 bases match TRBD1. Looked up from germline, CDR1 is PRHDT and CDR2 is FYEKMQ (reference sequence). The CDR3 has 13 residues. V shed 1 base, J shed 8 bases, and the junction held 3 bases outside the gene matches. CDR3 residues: CASSLDRGSGYTF. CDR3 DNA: TGTGCCAGCAGCTTAGACAGGGGGAGCGGCTACACCTTC.